The present T cell receptor beta chain was sequenced within a study of CD8 T cells in Susac syndrome. When the RNA was reverse transcribed, random hexamers were used with an input of roughly 0.5 to 1 ug. The CDR3 of TCR beta was amplified by immunoSEQ multiplex PCR across 54 Vbeta and 13 Jbeta. TCRdb reprocessed the immunoSEQ multiplex PCR reads via MiXCR and lists one record per CDR3 protein. The data hold 130,000 to 150,000 distinct CDR3 sequences, with approximately 93% observed a single time. The germline V gene encodes CDR1 KGHDR and CDR2 SFDVKD. The CDR3 length is 16 residues. V lost 5 bases, J lost 6 bases, and 10 bases stayed unmatched. TCR beta sequencing was performed on blood CD8+ and CD4+ T cells. It was healthy donors who served as the controls, matched for age and sex.

This receptor was taken from a human donor in good health. The chain joins TRBV24-1 to TRBJ2-1, with 9 bases lining up with TRBD1. The sample comprised CD8+ T cells from PBMCs. CDR3: CATSAPWATGGNEQFF. The CDR3 nucleotides are TGTGCCACCAGTGCCCCCTGGGCGACAGGGGGCAATGAGCAGTTCTTC.